This T cell receptor beta chain was observed in a study of blood T cells in healthy people across ages. Isolation yielded PBMCs, at least 6 million per sample, in every case. A second PCR of 7 to 11 cycles used a sample-barcoded 5' primer and a J-beta primer mix. One entry per CDR3 protein, called by TCRdb with MiXCR from the 5' RACE reads. Among around 650,000 distinct CDR3 sequences listed, about 32% were seen once. CDR3 length: 13 amino acids. V lost 8 bases, J lost 11 bases, and 21 bases lay in between. Germline loops: CDR1 GTSNPN, CDR2 SVGIG (reference sequence). Sequenced input: blood. The TCR was taken from a woman over 75 in good health. V and J are TRBV30 and TRBJ1-4, with unresolved D. The CDR3 loop is CALTRETGEKLFF. The CDR3 DNA reads as TGTGCCCTGACGAGGGAAACGGGTGAGAAACTGTTTTTT.